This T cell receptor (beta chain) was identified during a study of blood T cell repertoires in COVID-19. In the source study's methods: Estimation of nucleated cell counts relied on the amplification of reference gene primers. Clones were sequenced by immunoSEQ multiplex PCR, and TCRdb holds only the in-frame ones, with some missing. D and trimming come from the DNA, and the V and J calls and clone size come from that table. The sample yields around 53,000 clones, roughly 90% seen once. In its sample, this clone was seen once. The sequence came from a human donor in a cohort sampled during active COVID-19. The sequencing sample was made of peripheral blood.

The CDR3, as DNA: TGTGCCAGCAGCCAAGTCGACAGGAACTATGGCTACACCTTC. Amino acid sequence: CASSQVDRNYGYTF. V gene TRBV4-2 combines with J gene TRBJ1-2; a possible D gene is TRBD1 (6 bases). Germline CDR1 is LGHNA and CDR2 is YNFKEQ. The CDR3 length is 14 residues. The V end was cut by 1 base, the J end by 2 bases, with 8 bases between.